The rows below give T cell receptor beta chains drawn from one sample of a study of CXCR3-negative and CXCR3-positive naive CD8 T cells. TCRdb reprocessed the 5' RACE reads, keeping one entry per CDR3 protein, no DNA. The sample data list about 130,000 distinct CDR3 sequences. The specimen was naive CXCR3- CD8+ T cells from blood. The origin of the receptors is a human donor in good health. Some clones in this sample may be carry-over from other donors' samples. Both conserved end residues are part of each CDR3.

v_call: TRBV4-1
j_call: TRBJ2-5
cdr3_aa: CASSQEGGLAWETQYF

v_call: TRBV5-6
j_call: TRBJ2-7
cdr3_aa: CASSRDPGLGAYEQYF

v_call: TRBV29-1
j_call: TRBJ2-7
cdr3_aa: CSVAAGRPYQQYF

v_call: TRBV3-1
j_call: TRBJ2-2
cdr3_aa: CASSQPDRGWTGELFF

v_call: TRBV19
j_call: TRBJ2-6
cdr3_aa: CASSIWETGANVLTF

v_call: TRBV5-5
j_call: TRBJ2-3
cdr3_aa: CASSEEGQGKGDTQYF

v_call: TRBV20-1
j_call: TRBJ2-7
cdr3_aa: CSGNRGRPTYEQYF

v_call: TRBV7-9
j_call: TRBJ2-7
cdr3_aa: CASSSTVYEQYF

v_call: TRBV12-3/TRBV12-4
j_call: TRBJ2-3
cdr3_aa: CASTPGGLAGGRNTDTQYF

v_call: TRBV28
j_call: TRBJ2-1
cdr3_aa: CASIMGGAYNEQFF

v_call: TRBV14
j_call: TRBJ2-7
cdr3_aa: CASSDGQGGSYEQYF

v_call: TRBV29-1
j_call: TRBJ2-7
cdr3_aa: CSVVGTGGTYEQYF

v_call: TRBV7-9
j_call: TRBJ2-3
cdr3_aa: CASLWADTQYF

v_call: TRBV12-3/TRBV12-4
j_call: TRBJ1-3
cdr3_aa: CASSAGTAYSGNTIYF

v_call: TRBV28
j_call: TRBJ2-7
cdr3_aa: CASSLRGPSSYERYF

v_call: TRBV28
j_call: TRBJ2-7
cdr3_aa: CASSLGGRRDEQYF

v_call: TRBV5-1
j_call: TRBJ2-2
cdr3_aa: CASSLGWGTGELFF

v_call: TRBV12-3/TRBV12-4
j_call: TRBJ2-1
cdr3_aa: CASDRGREDGMYNEQFF

v_call: TRBV5-1
j_call: TRBJ1-1
cdr3_aa: CASTHRPLEAFF

v_call: TRBV6-2/TRBV6-3
j_call: TRBJ1-2
cdr3_aa: CARTDRTGVSYGYTF

v_call: TRBV20-1
j_call: TRBJ2-5
cdr3_aa: CSAPRLAGAQETQYF

v_call: TRBV15
j_call: TRBJ1-3
cdr3_aa: CATSRDRKGLLGNTIYF

v_call: TRBV14
j_call: TRBJ2-3
cdr3_aa: CASSQPGNTQYF

v_call: TRBV2
j_call: TRBJ2-7
cdr3_aa: CASSEARTLYEQYF

v_call: TRBV5-1
j_call: TRBJ2-1
cdr3_aa: CASSYSLASSYNEQFF

v_call: TRBV4-1
j_call: TRBJ2-5
cdr3_aa: CASSRIPLAGEETQYF